Here is one T cell receptor (beta chain) with its context. CDR3 length: 14 residues. CDR1 is MNHEY and CDR2 is SMNVEV in the germline V gene (reference sequence). Trimming shortened V by 2 bases and J by 6 bases, and 14 bases separated the two germline ends. These data come from a study of blood T cell repertoires in COVID-19. The method was immunoSEQ multiplex PCR; TCRdb's version includes in-frame clones alone and lacks a portion of them. Of about 80,000 clones listed, 70% to 90% were seen once; the top ten hold 9.6%. The rearrangement links TRBV27 to TRBJ2-7; D possibly corresponds to TRBD1 (6 bases). Material for sequencing was peripheral blood. This receptor was identified in a man in his fifties with COVID-19, enrolled during active disease. Here the CDR3 reads CASSLEGDSGEQYF. The CDR3 DNA reads as TGTGCCAGCAGTTTAGAGGGGGATTCGGGCGAGCAGTACTTC.